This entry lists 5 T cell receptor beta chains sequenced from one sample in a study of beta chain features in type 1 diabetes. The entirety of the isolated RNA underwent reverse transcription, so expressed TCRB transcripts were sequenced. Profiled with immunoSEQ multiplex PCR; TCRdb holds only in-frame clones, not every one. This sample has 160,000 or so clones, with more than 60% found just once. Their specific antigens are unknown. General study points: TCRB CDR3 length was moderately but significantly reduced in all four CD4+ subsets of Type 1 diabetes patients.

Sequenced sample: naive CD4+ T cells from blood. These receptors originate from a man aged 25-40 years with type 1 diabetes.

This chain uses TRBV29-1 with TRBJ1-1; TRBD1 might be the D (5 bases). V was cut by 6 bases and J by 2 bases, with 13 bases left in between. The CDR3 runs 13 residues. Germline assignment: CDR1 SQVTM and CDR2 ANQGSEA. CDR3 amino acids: CSVRTFGNTEAFF. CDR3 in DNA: TGCAGCGTCCGGACATTCGGCAACACTGAAGCTTTCTTT.

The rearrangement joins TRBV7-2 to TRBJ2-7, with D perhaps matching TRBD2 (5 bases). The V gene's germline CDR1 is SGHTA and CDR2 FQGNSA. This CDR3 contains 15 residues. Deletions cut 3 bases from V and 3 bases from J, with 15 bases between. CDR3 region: CASSLLAFGGYEQYF. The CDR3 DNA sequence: TGTGCCAGCAGCTTGCTAGCATTCGGCGGCTACGAGCAGTACTTC.

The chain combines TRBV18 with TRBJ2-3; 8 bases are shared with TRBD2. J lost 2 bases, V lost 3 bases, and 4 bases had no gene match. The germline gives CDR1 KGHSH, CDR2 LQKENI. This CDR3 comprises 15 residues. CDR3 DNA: TGTGCCAGCTCACCGACTAGCGACGACACAGATACGCAGTATTTT. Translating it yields CASSPTSDDTDTQYF.

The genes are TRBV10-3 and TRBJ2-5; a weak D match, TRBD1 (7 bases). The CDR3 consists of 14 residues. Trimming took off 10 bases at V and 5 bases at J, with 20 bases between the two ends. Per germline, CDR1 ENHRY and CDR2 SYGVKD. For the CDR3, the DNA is TGTGCCACCAGGGGGGTGGCCGGGGCGGAGACCCAGTACTTC. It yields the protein CATRGVAGAETQYF.

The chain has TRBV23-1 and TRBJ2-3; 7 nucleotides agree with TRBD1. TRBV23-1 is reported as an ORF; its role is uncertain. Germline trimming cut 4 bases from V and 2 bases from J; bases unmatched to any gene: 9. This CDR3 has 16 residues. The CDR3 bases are TGCGCCAGCAGTCGGAAAGGGGGCACTGCCACAGATACGCAGTATTTT. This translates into CASSRKGGTATDTQYF.